The rows below give T cell receptor beta chains drawn from one sample of a study of control samples from healthy donors and cancer patients. TCRdb's copy holds only in-frame clones and misses some; the assay was immunoSEQ multiplex PCR. The sample contains approximately 140,000 clones, approximately 93% of which appear only once. The sequenced material came from blood. The receptors here all came from a young man in good health. CDR3s include the opening cysteine and the closing phenylalanine or tryptophan. Each record gives: clone size, V gene, J gene, D gene, CDR3 DNA, CDR3 protein. A D gene is named only where the DNA matches it firmly. Clone size, where shown, is once, few, many, or a class for clones that have expanded.

abundance: .
v_gene: TRBV18
j_gene: TRBJ2-7
d_gene: .
CDR3nt: TGTGCCAGCTCACCCGGGCAGAGAGACTACGAGCAGTACTTC
CDR3aa: CASSPGQRDYEQYF

abundance: .
v_gene: TRBV28
j_gene: TRBJ2-7
d_gene: TRBD1
CDR3nt: TGTGCCAGCAGTTTATTTGGGACAGGGTTGAGCGAGCAGTACTTC
CDR3aa: CASSLFGTGLSEQYF

abundance: .
v_gene: TRBV15
j_gene: TRBJ1-2
d_gene: .
CDR3nt: TGTGCCACCAGCAGAGTATCCAGGGACTATGGCTACACCTTC
CDR3aa: CATSRVSRDYGYTF

abundance: .
v_gene: TRBV7-8
j_gene: TRBJ1-2
d_gene: TRBD1
CDR3nt: TGTGCCAGCAGCTTCGGGCGGCAGGGGGCTGGAACCAACTATGGCTACACCTTC
CDR3aa: CASSFGRQGAGTNYGYTF

abundance: .
v_gene: TRBV27
j_gene: TRBJ1-2
d_gene: .
CDR3nt: TGTGCCAGCAGTTTATCCGGGTTCGGCTACACCTTC
CDR3aa: CASSLSGFGYTF

abundance: .
v_gene: TRBV5-1
j_gene: TRBJ2-3
d_gene: TRBD2
CDR3nt: TGCGCCAGCAGCCCCGGGACTAGCGGGATAGGGGATACGCAGTATTTT
CDR3aa: CASSPGTSGIGDTQYF

abundance: .
v_gene: TRBV2
j_gene: TRBJ2-3
d_gene: TRBD2
CDR3nt: TGTGCCAGCACCAGAGGGACTACCGGAGGGGTTACGCAGTATTTT
CDR3aa: CASTRGTTGGVTQYF

abundance: .
v_gene: TRBV5-4
j_gene: TRBJ1-6
d_gene: .
CDR3nt: TGTGCCAGCAGCACCCAGCAAGACGGTTCACCCCTCCACTTT
CDR3aa: CASSTQQDGSPLHF

abundance: .
v_gene: TRBV11-1
j_gene: TRBJ2-7
d_gene: .
CDR3nt: TGTGCCAGCAGCTTGGGGCGGGGACTCGGCGAGCAGTACTTC
CDR3aa: CASSLGRGLGEQYF

abundance: .
v_gene: TRBV5-3
j_gene: TRBJ1-5
d_gene: .
CDR3nt: TGTGCCAGAAGCTTTCTACAGCCCCAGCATTTT
CDR3aa: CARSFLQPQHF

abundance: .
v_gene: TRBV27
j_gene: TRBJ2-4
d_gene: .
CDR3nt: TGTGCCAGCAGTTTAATGCCCGGGGGCCTGGGCAAAAACATTCAGTACTTC
CDR3aa: CASSLMPGGLGKNIQYF

abundance: .
v_gene: TRBV27
j_gene: TRBJ1-5
d_gene: .
CDR3nt: TGTGCCAGCAGTTTCGGGGGGGCGAGCCAGCCCCAGCATTTT
CDR3aa: CASSFGGASQPQHF

abundance: .
v_gene: TRBV7-2
j_gene: TRBJ2-1
d_gene: .
CDR3nt: TGTGCCAGCAGCCCCCTGAGCGGGTACTACAATGAGCAGTTCTTC
CDR3aa: CASSPLSGYYNEQFF

abundance: .
v_gene: TRBV7-8
j_gene: TRBJ2-1
d_gene: TRBD2
CDR3nt: TGTGCCAGCAGCTTCCGACTAGCGGGAGACGGGGAGCAGTTCTTC
CDR3aa: CASSFRLAGDGEQFF

abundance: .
v_gene: TRBV6-5
j_gene: TRBJ2-5
d_gene: .
CDR3nt: TGTGCCAGCAGTTACTCCTTCGTCGAGGAGACCCAGTACTTC
CDR3aa: CASSYSFVEETQYF

abundance: .
v_gene: TRBV10-3
j_gene: TRBJ1-5
d_gene: .
CDR3nt: TGTGCCATCAGTGACGGCAGGGACCAGCCCCAGCATTTT
CDR3aa: CAISDGRDQPQHF

abundance: .
v_gene: TRBV6-1
j_gene: TRBJ2-2
d_gene: .
CDR3nt: TGTGCCAGCAGTGAAGCCACTGGGTTCCCGGCCGGGGAGCTGTTTTTT
CDR3aa: CASSEATGFPAGELFF

abundance: .
v_gene: TRBV14
j_gene: TRBJ1-2
d_gene: .
CDR3nt: TGTGCCAGCAGCCAAGGGTCCGACACATGGGGGATTTATGGCTACACCTTC
CDR3aa: CASSQGSDTWGIYGYTF

abundance: .
v_gene: TRBV5-6
j_gene: TRBJ1-5
d_gene: .
CDR3nt: TGTGCCAGCAGCTTAGTCGGGAGCAATCAGCCCCAGCATTTT
CDR3aa: CASSLVGSNQPQHF

abundance: .
v_gene: TRBV5-4
j_gene: TRBJ1-1
d_gene: .
CDR3nt: TGTGCCAGCAGCTCCCTTCAGAACACTGAAGCTTTCTTT
CDR3aa: CASSSLQNTEAFF

abundance: .
v_gene: TRBV5-1
j_gene: TRBJ2-5
d_gene: .
CDR3nt: TGCGCCAGCAGCTTAAGGGTAGCGGAGGCGCAAGAGACCCAGTACTTC
CDR3aa: CASSLRVAEAQETQYF

abundance: .
v_gene: TRBV5-1
j_gene: TRBJ1-1
d_gene: .
CDR3nt: TGCGCCAGCAGGGTGGGGGAGGGGAAAGAAGCTTTCTTT
CDR3aa: CASRVGEGKEAFF

abundance: .
v_gene: TRBV13
j_gene: TRBJ2-5
d_gene: TRBD1
CDR3nt: TGTGCCAGCAGCCCGGACAGGAACCAAGAGACCCAGTACTTC
CDR3aa: CASSPDRNQETQYF

abundance: once
v_gene: TRBV2
j_gene: TRBJ1-2
d_gene: .
CDR3nt: TGTGCCAGCAGTGTAGACCGCGGCTACACCTTC
CDR3aa: CASSVDRGYTF

abundance: .
v_gene: TRBV27
j_gene: TRBJ1-4
d_gene: .
CDR3nt: TGTGCCAGCAGTTTATTAGGTTGGAGAAATGAAAAACTGTTTTTT
CDR3aa: CASSLLGWRNEKLFF

abundance: .
v_gene: TRBV28
j_gene: TRBJ2-2
d_gene: TRBD2
CDR3nt: TGTGCCAGCAGTTTATCCGCGCGGGAGGGCCTGACCGGGGAGCTGTTTTTT
CDR3aa: CASSLSAREGLTGELFF

abundance: .
v_gene: TRBV28
j_gene: TRBJ1-2
d_gene: .
CDR3nt: TGTGCCAGCCGCTCGGGACTACTTAACTATGGCTACACCTTC
CDR3aa: CASRSGLLNYGYTF

abundance: .
v_gene: TRBV4-3
j_gene: TRBJ1-2
d_gene: .
CDR3nt: TGCGCCAGCAACCAGACCACTCAGACTATCCTTAACTATGGCTACACCTTC
CDR3aa: CASNQTTQTILNYGYTF

abundance: .
v_gene: TRBV10-3
j_gene: TRBJ2-1
d_gene: .
CDR3nt: TGTGCCATCAGTGAGTCGTTGGCCATTCTCTTC
CDR3aa: CAISESLAILF

abundance: once
v_gene: TRBV27
j_gene: TRBJ1-1
d_gene: .
CDR3nt: TGTGCCAGCAGTTTATCTAGACAGTCCACTGAAGCTTTCTTT
CDR3aa: CASSLSRQSTEAFF

abundance: .
v_gene: TRBV9
j_gene: TRBJ1-2
d_gene: .
CDR3nt: TGTGCCAGCAGCGTTGGGCAGGCGGGCTATGGCTACACCTTC
CDR3aa: CASSVGQAGYGYTF

abundance: .
v_gene: TRBV7-2
j_gene: TRBJ2-5
d_gene: .
CDR3nt: TGTGCCAGCAGCTTAGCGAGCGGCGGGGAAGAGACCCAGTACTTC
CDR3aa: CASSLASGGEETQYF